This T cell receptor beta chain was sequenced during a study of shared clonotypes between healthy human individuals. V gave up 5 bases and J gave up 0 bases; unmatched junction bases: 2. The CDR3 is 14 residues long. Per the germline V gene, CDR1 is PRHDT and CDR2 is FYEKMQ (reference sequence). The method was immunoSEQ multiplex PCR; TCRdb's version includes in-frame clones alone and lacks a portion of them. The sample contains millions of clones, about 95% of which appear only once. The naive CD8 subset, CD45RO-negative cells positively selected for CCR7, excluded terminally differentiated effector memory CD45RA+ cells.

Sequenced input: naive CD8+ T cells sorted from blood. The TCR comes from a man younger than 35 in good health. V usage is TRBV13 and J usage is TRBJ2-3, with 7 bases that match TRBD1. The CDR3 loop reads CASSLGQSTDTQYF. CDR3 nucleotide sequence: TGTGCCAGCAGCCTGGGACAGAGCACAGATACGCAGTATTTT.